This T cell receptor beta chain was sequenced during a study of blood T cell repertoires in COVID-19. Using immunoSEQ multiplex PCR, the repertoire was profiled, and TCRdb retains in-frame clones only, with some absent. Of over 60,000 clones listed, under 85% are singletons. This CDR3 spans 14 amino acids. Trimming took off 2 bases at V and 3 bases at J, with 6 bases between the two ends. The germline V gene has CDR1 SGHKS and CDR2 YYEKEE (reference sequence). This sequence originates from a middle-aged man with COVID-19, enrolled during active disease. The sample comprised peripheral blood. The chain links TRBV5-5 to TRBJ2-6; no clear D. The CDR3 reads CASSFTFGANVLTF. The CDR3 nucleotides are TGTGCCAGCAGCTTCACTTTTGGGGCCAACGTCCTGACTTTC.